The rows below give T cell receptor beta chains drawn from one sample of a study of T-cell reconstitution after alpha-beta-depleted transplantation in children. TCRdb reprocessed the PCR reads with MiXCR, giving one entry per CDR3 protein. Of 550,000 to 600,000 distinct CDR3 sequences listed, 23% were seen once; the top ten hold less than 15%. The sequencing here drew on PBMCs, mostly from graft donor cells, taken 360 days after TCRalphabeta/CD19-depleted stem cell transplant. The receptor source for this set is a boy younger than two who had a stem cell transplant for acute myeloid leukemia, so the T cells may come from the graft donor. The CDR3 runs from the conserved cysteine through the conserved F or W. D genes are given only for firm matches. Clone size is not always given. Where it is, it says once, few, many or a class for expanded clones.

v_call: TRBV11-2; clone_size: .; d_call: .; j_call: TRBJ2-5; cdr3_nt: TGTGCCAGCAGCCCCCTCGTTGGGGTGGGCCTGGAGACCCAGTACTTC; cdr3_aa: CASSPLVGVGLETQYF
v_call: TRBV12-3/TRBV12-4; clone_size: few; d_call: TRBD1; j_call: TRBJ2-5; cdr3_nt: TGTGCCAGCAGTTTGGACAGGGGGTCGGCGACCCAGTACTTC; cdr3_aa: CASSLDRGSATQYF
v_call: TRBV7-2; clone_size: few; d_call: .; j_call: TRBJ2-1; cdr3_nt: TGTGCCAGCAGCGCCGGCGGGGGCCTCAATGAGCAGTTCTTC; cdr3_aa: CASSAGGGLNEQFF
v_call: TRBV20-1; clone_size: many; d_call: TRBD2; j_call: TRBJ2-2; cdr3_nt: TGCAGTGCCCAGCGGGGGGGCACCGGGGAGCTGTTTTTT; cdr3_aa: CSAQRGGTGELFF
v_call: TRBV20-1; clone_size: many; d_call: TRBD1; j_call: TRBJ1-1; cdr3_nt: TGCAGTGCGCCAGACAGGGAGGGAACTGAAGCTTTCTTT; cdr3_aa: CSAPDREGTEAFF
v_call: TRBV7-7; clone_size: many; d_call: TRBD2; j_call: TRBJ2-2; cdr3_nt: TGTGCCAGCAGCTCCGGGACTACGAACACCGGGGAGCTGTTTTTT; cdr3_aa: CASSSGTTNTGELFF
v_call: TRBV6-5; clone_size: .; d_call: TRBD1; j_call: TRBJ1-1; cdr3_nt: TGTGCCACCCGTCAAATAGAGGGGGCGCAGATAAGAACTGAAGCTTTCTTT; cdr3_aa: CATRQIEGAQIRTEAFF
v_call: TRBV6-1; clone_size: .; d_call: .; j_call: TRBJ2-3; cdr3_nt: TGTGCCAGCCCGACCGGGGGCGGACCGTTACTTAGCACAGATACGCAGTATTTT; cdr3_aa: CASPTGGGPLLSTDTQYF
v_call: TRBV28; clone_size: few; d_call: .; j_call: TRBJ2-7; cdr3_nt: TGTGCCAGCAGGATTACAGCCCCTCTAGCTGGTGAGCAGTACTTC; cdr3_aa: CASRITAPLAGEQYF
v_call: TRBV6-5; clone_size: few; d_call: .; j_call: TRBJ1-2; cdr3_nt: TGTGCCAGCAGTTACTCTCGAGGGGTGAACTATGGCTACACCTTC; cdr3_aa: CASSYSRGVNYGYTF
v_call: TRBV7-2; clone_size: few; d_call: .; j_call: TRBJ2-3; cdr3_nt: TGTGCCAGCACATTGGGGGTTACAGATACGCAGTATTTT; cdr3_aa: CASTLGVTDTQYF
v_call: TRBV20-1; clone_size: .; d_call: TRBD2; j_call: TRBJ2-3; cdr3_nt: TGCAGTGCTAGAGATCTCGGGACTAGCGGACTAGATACGCAGTATTTT; cdr3_aa: CSARDLGTSGLDTQYF
v_call: TRBV20-1; clone_size: few; d_call: TRBD1; j_call: TRBJ2-7; cdr3_nt: TGCAGTGCTAGTCCCACCCGGGACAGAGTCTACGAGCAGTACTTC; cdr3_aa: CSASPTRDRVYEQYF
v_call: TRBV7-8; clone_size: .; d_call: .; j_call: TRBJ2-3; cdr3_nt: TGTGCCAGCAGCCTGCATTTGAACGGAGATACGCAGTATTTT; cdr3_aa: CASSLHLNGDTQYF
v_call: TRBV4-3; clone_size: few; d_call: .; j_call: TRBJ2-7; cdr3_nt: TGCGCCAGCAGCCAGGTGACTAACTGGGGATCCTACGAGCAGTACTTC; cdr3_aa: CASSQVTNWGSYEQYF
v_call: TRBV2; clone_size: many; d_call: .; j_call: TRBJ1-1; cdr3_nt: TGTGCCACCCGTTCCGAGATCAACACTGAAGCTTTCTTT; cdr3_aa: CATRSEINTEAFF
v_call: TRBV20-1; clone_size: .; d_call: TRBD2; j_call: TRBJ2-4; cdr3_nt: TGCAGTGCTATTAGTGGGGGGGGACCTGGAGGGAACATTCAGTACTTC; cdr3_aa: CSAISGGGPGGNIQYF
v_call: TRBV5-1; clone_size: .; d_call: TRBD1; j_call: TRBJ2-2; cdr3_nt: TGCGCCAGCAGCTTGGGGACAGGGCTTCGAGTCGGGGAGCTGTTTTTT; cdr3_aa: CASSLGTGLRVGELFF
v_call: TRBV12-3/TRBV12-4; clone_size: few; d_call: .; j_call: TRBJ2-5; cdr3_nt: TGTGCCAGCAGTTTAGAGTGGGGGGCCCCCCAAGAGACCCAGTACTTC; cdr3_aa: CASSLEWGAPQETQYF
v_call: TRBV7-9; clone_size: many; d_call: .; j_call: TRBJ1-1; cdr3_nt: TGTGCCAGCAGTTCAATTCAGATTATGAACACTGAAGCTTTCTTT; cdr3_aa: CASSSIQIMNTEAFF
v_call: TRBV7-9; clone_size: few; d_call: .; j_call: TRBJ2-5; cdr3_nt: TGTGCCAGCAGAGCAGGAGGAGGAGAGACCCAGTACTTC; cdr3_aa: CASRAGGGETQYF
v_call: TRBV6-7; clone_size: few; d_call: TRBD1; j_call: TRBJ1-1; cdr3_nt: TGTGCCAGCAGAGCCGACAGGGGCCGAGCTTTCTTT; cdr3_aa: CASRADRGRAFF
v_call: TRBV6-1; clone_size: few; d_call: TRBD2; j_call: TRBJ2-1; cdr3_nt: TGTGCCAGCAGGGGGACTAGCGGGGGGATCTCCTACAATGAGCAGTTCTTC; cdr3_aa: CASRGTSGGISYNEQFF